Presented here are 4 T cell receptor beta chains from one specimen sequenced in a study of memory CD4+ T cells and cytomegalovirus serostatus. Single viable CD3+CD4+CD8-CD45RO+ cells were sorted as the memory CD4+ T cells. Libraries were prepared by immunoSEQ multiplex PCR; TCRdb keeps only in-frame clonotypes and omits some of them. Of 35,000 to 55,000 clones listed, 75% to 85% were seen once; the top ten hold around 0.91%. Material: memory CD4+ T cells from blood. The receptors shown here come from an adult in good health and CMV-seronegative.

The chain has TRBV5-1 and TRBJ1-5; 7 positions match TRBD1. The germline V gene encodes CDR1 SGHRS and CDR2 YFSETQ. CDR3 length: 15 amino acids. The J segment lost 2 bases and the V segment lost 3 bases, leaving 5 bases of the junction unmatched. For the CDR3, the DNA is TGCGCCAGCAGCTCCCTAGGGGGCCGCAATCAGCCCCAGCATTTT. It yields the protein CASSSLGGRNQPQHF. The full variable domain, its missing parts supplied by reference TRBV5-1 and TRBJ1-5, is KAGVTQTPRYLIKTRGQQVTLSCSPISGHRSVSWYQQTPGQGLQFLFEYFSETQRNKGNFPGRFSGRQFSNSRSEMNVSTLELGDSALYLCASSSLGGRNQPQHFGDGTRLSIL.

The chain carries TRBV28 and TRBJ2-7, with D uncertain. The germline V and J ends were trimmed by 5 bases and 7 bases, with 9 bases remaining between them. Germline-derived CDR1 and CDR2 are MDHEN and SYDVKM. This CDR3 is built from 11 residues. The CDR3 loop is CASSHQREQYF. The CDR3 DNA is TGTGCCAGCAGTCACCAGAGGGAGCAGTACTTC.

V is TRBV10-3 and J is TRBJ2-2; D might be TRBD1 (6 bases). CDR1 is ENHRY and CDR2 is SYGVKD in the germline V gene. The length of the CDR3 is 13 residues. The ends were cut back, 8 bases at V and 3 bases at J, with 10 bases in the middle. The CDR3 DNA is TGTGCCATCCAGGGGTATGACACCGGGGAGCTGTTTTTT. Its translation: CAIQGYDTGELFF.

The chain couples TRBV18 to TRBJ2-3; the D gene could be TRBD1 or TRBD2 (5 bases each). Germline values: CDR1 KGHSH, CDR2 LQKENI. This CDR3 comprises 13 residues. Trimming took 3 bases from V and 7 from J, leaving 11 bases between them. The CDR3 sequence: CASSPGPENTQYF. CDR3 DNA: TGTGCCAGCTCACCGGGACCCGAGAATACGCAGTATTTT.